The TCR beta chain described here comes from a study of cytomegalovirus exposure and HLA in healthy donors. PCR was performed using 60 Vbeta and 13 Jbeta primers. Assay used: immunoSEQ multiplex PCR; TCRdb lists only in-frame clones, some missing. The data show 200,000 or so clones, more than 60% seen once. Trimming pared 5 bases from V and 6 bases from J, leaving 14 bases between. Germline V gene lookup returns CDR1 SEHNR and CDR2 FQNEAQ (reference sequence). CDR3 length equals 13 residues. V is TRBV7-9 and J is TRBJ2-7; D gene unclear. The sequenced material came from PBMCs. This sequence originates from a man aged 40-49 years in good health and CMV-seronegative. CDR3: CASSPAPPGEQYF. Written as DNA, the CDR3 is TGTGCCAGCAGCCCAGCACCGCCGGGCGAGCAGTACTTC.